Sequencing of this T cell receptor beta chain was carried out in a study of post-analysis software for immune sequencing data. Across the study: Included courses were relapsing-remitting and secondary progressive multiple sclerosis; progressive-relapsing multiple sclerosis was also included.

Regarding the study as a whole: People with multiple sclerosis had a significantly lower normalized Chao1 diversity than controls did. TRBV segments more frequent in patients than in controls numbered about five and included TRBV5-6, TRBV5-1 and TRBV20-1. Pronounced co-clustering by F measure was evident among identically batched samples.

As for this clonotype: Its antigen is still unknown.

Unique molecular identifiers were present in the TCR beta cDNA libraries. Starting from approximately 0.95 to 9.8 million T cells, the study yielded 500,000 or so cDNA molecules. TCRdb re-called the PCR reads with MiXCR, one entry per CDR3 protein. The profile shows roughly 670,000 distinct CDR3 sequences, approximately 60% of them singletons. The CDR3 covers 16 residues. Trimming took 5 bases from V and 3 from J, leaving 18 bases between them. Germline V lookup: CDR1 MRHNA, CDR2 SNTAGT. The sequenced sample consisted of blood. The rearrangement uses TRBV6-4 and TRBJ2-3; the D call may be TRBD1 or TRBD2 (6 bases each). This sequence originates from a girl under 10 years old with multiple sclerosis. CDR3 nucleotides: TGTGCCAGCAGTTCGGAGGGGGGAGTAGGGACAGATACGCAGTATTTT. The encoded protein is CASSSEGGVGTDTQYF.